These 20 T cell receptor beta chains share one sample of origin, sequenced in a study of blood T cells in healthy people across ages. A second PCR of 7 to 11 cycles used a sample-barcoded 5' primer and a J-beta primer mix. One entry per CDR3 protein, called by TCRdb with MiXCR from the 5' RACE reads. Among some 640,000 distinct CDR3 sequences listed, approximately 30% were seen once. Sequencing used blood. The receptors shown here come from a woman older than 75 in good health.

This clonotype has a count of ten or more. The chain has TRBV7-3 and TRBJ1-6; 9 bases match TRBD1. V was clipped by 5 bases and J by 7 bases; unmatched bases: 3. This CDR3 spans 14 amino acids. Germline CDR1 reads SGHTA; CDR2 reads FQGTGA. This chain's CDR3 is CASSDGQGNSPLHF. The CDR3 nucleotides read TGTGCCAGCAGCGACGGACAGGGGAATTCACCCCTCCACTTT.

In its sample, this clonotype was seen once. A read error may account for a junction end that differs from germline. The chain employs TRBV3-1 and TRBJ2-6, with 9 positions matching TRBD1. The length of the CDR3 is 18 residues. Germline values: CDR1 LGHDT, CDR2 YNNKEL (reference sequence). CDR3 DNA: TGTGCCAGCAGCCACGGACAGGGGCGGACAGCTGTGGCCAACGCCCTGACTTTC. Translation: CASSHGQGRTAVANALTF. Full variable domain (missing parts from reference TRBV3-1 and TRBJ2-6): DTAVSQTPKYLVTQMGNDKSIKCEQNLGHDTMYWYKQDSKKFLKIMFSYNNKELIINETVPNRFSPKSPDKAHLNLHINSLELGDSAVYFCASSHGQGRTAVANALTFGAGSRLTVL.

This clonotype was counted at least ten times. V is TRBV3-1 and J is TRBJ2-3; TRBD1 or TRBD2 may be the D gene (5 bases each). V lost 4 bases and J lost 2, with 7 bases in between. The CDR3 spans 13 residues. In germline, CDR1 is LGHDT, CDR2 YNNKEL (reference sequence). Written as DNA, the CDR3 is TGTGCCAGCAGCCGAGGGACCACAGATACGCAGTATTTT. Translating it yields CASSRGTTDTQYF.

This clonotype was counted at least ten times. This chain connects TRBV5-1 to TRBJ2-1; 7 bases line up with TRBD1. The junction had 5 bases not matched to a gene; V was cut back by 0 bases and J by 2 bases. There are 16 residues in the CDR3. Germline CDR1 is SGHRS and CDR2 is YFSETQ. CDR3 coding DNA: TGCGCCAGCAGCTTGGGACAGGGTTCGACCTACAATGAGCAGTTCTTC. The encoded protein is CASSLGQGSTYNEQFF.

The chain has TRBV12-3 or TRBV12-4 and TRBJ1-3; 9 bases map to TRBD1. The CDR3 extends over 16 amino acids. With V trimmed by 6 bases and J by 0 bases, 6 bases remained unmatched. CDR3: CASRGQGIFSGNTIYF. The CDR3 bases are TGTGCCAGCAGGGGACAGGGAATCTTCTCTGGAAACACCATATATTTT.

This clonotype was detected ten times or more. This chain joins TRBV6-2 or TRBV6-3 and TRBJ1-1; perhaps TRBD1 as D (5 bases). The CDR3 is 14 amino acids. Germline CDR1 MNHEY, CDR2 SVGEGT. V lost 7 bases and J 5 bases, leaving 17 bases between the germline ends. The CDR3: CASMGGGTGTEAFF. The CDR3 region has the DNA TGTGCCAGCATGGGGGGAGGCACCGGGACTGAAGCTTTCTTT.

This clonotype came up many times. The chain couples TRBV6-4 to TRBJ2-1; the D gene is possibly TRBD2 (5 bases). V was pared by 6 bases and J by 1 base, with 10 bases between. Per the germline V gene, CDR1 is MRHNA and CDR2 is SNTAGT. This CDR3 spans 14 amino acids. CDR3 nucleotide sequence: TGTGCCAGCAGAGAAAGCGGTTCCTACAATGAGCAGTTCTTC. Amino acid sequence: CASRESGSYNEQFF.

This clonotype was counted a single time. The chain joins TRBV29-1 to TRBJ2-5, with a weak D call TRBD1 (6 bases). V dropped 6 bases and J dropped 5 bases, with 19 bases sitting between them. The CDR3 is 14 residues long. Germline-derived CDR1 and CDR2 are SQVTM and ANQGSEA. The CDR3 DNA is TGCAGCGTCGTCAGCCAGGGGTCCCAGGAGACCCAGTACTTC. Its protein product is CSVVSQGSQETQYF.

The chain uses TRBV20-1 and TRBJ2-1, with a possible D match to TRBD2 (6 bases). This CDR3 region has 15 residues. Germline lookup yields CDR1 DFQATT and CDR2 SNEGSKA (reference sequence). V was clipped by 6 bases and J by 0 bases, with 15 bases between them. The CDR3 sequence: CSAQARDRSYNEQFF. The DNA for the CDR3 is TGCAGTGCCCAGGCGCGGGATCGCTCCTACAATGAGCAGTTCTTC.

The V and J genes are TRBV6-6 and TRBJ2-4, with 7 bases aligning to TRBD2. The CDR3 extends over 15 amino acids. Germline V gene lookup returns CDR1 MNHNY and CDR2 SVGAGI (reference sequence). V lost 6 bases and J lost 2; bases outside the gene matches: 7. Written as DNA, the CDR3 is TGTGCCAGCAGCGGGACTAACAGGCCCAAAAACATTCAGTACTTC. Amino acid sequence: CASSGTNRPKNIQYF.

Details on this clonotype: A read error may produce the germline difference seen at one junction end. This rearrangement joins TRBV4-1 to TRBJ1-2, with unresolved D. The CDR3 is made up of 14 amino acids. Germline CDR1 is MGHRA and CDR2 is YSYEKL. The CDR3 bases are TGCGCCGGCAGCCAAGGCCACCTTAACTATGGCTACACCTTC. Translating gives CAGSQGHLNYGYTF.

In this sample, this clonotype turned up many times. This chain links TRBV7-8 with TRBJ2-3; 10 nucleotides align to TRBD2. J was trimmed by 7 bases and V by 6 bases; bases with no gene match: 13. CDR3 length: 16 residues. In germline, CDR1 is SGHVS, CDR2 FQNEAQ. CDR3: CASSLNSGGAMNTQYF. CDR3 DNA: TGTGCCAGCAGTCTTAACAGCGGGGGGGCCATGAATACGCAGTATTTT.

This clonotype was detected ten times or more. The V gene is TRBV18, the J gene TRBJ1-1; 8 bases fit TRBD1. The CDR3 is made up of 16 amino acids. Per germline, CDR1 KGHSH and CDR2 LQKENI. J was trimmed by 4 bases and V by 5 bases; bases with no gene match: 12. The CDR3 DNA is TGTGCCAGCTCAACCAACCCACAGGGGGGACGCACTGAAGCTTTCTTT. This gives the protein CASSTNPQGGRTEAFF. Combining the CDR3 with reference TRBV18 and TRBJ1-1 gives the whole variable domain NAGVMQNPRHLVRRRGQEARLRCSPMKGHSHVYWYRQLPEEGLKFMVYLQKENIIDESGMPKERFSAEFPKEGPSILRIQQVVRGDSAAYFCASSTNPQGGRTEAFFGQGTRLTVV.

The rearrangement uses TRBV11-3 and TRBJ2-5; D unclear. The CDR3 spans 14 residues. CDR1 is SGHNT and CDR2 is YENEEA in the germline V gene. V dropped 1 base and J dropped 11 bases, with 17 bases sitting between them. The CDR3 DNA reads as TGTGCCAGCAGCTTAGGTCCCGTGGGAAATGAGCAGTACTTC. Its translation is CASSLGPVGNEQYF. The full variable domain, rest sourced from reference TRBV11-3 and TRBJ2-5, is EAGVVQSPRYKIIEKKQPVAFWCNPISGHNTLYWYLQNLGQGPELLIRYENEEAVDDSQLPKDRFSAERLKGVDSTLKIQPAELGDSAVYLCASSLGPVGNEQYFGPGTRLLVL.

The sample holds a few counts of this clonotype. V is TRBV6-2 or TRBV6-3 and J is TRBJ1-1; 10 positions match TRBD1. The V segment lost 7 bases and the J segment 10 bases; nucleotides outside the gene matches: 3. This CDR3 has 11 amino acids. Germline V CDR1 and CDR2: MNHEY, SVGEGT. CDR3 DNA: TGTGCCAGCAACGGACAGGGGGGAGCTTTCTTT. It encodes CASNGQGGAFF.

This clonotype came up many times. The chain carries TRBV7-9 and TRBJ2-7; 8 bases are shared with TRBD2. J lost 1 base, V lost 1 base, and 3 bases had no gene match. CDR1 and CDR2 (germline): SEHNR, FQNEAQ (reference sequence). The CDR3 covers 15 residues. The CDR3 DNA is TGTGCCAGCAGCTTAGAGGTAGCGGGGTCCTACGAGCAGTACTTC. Residues: CASSLEVAGSYEQYF.

In this sample, this clonotype turned up many times. V is TRBV4-3 and J is TRBJ2-7; either TRBD1 or TRBD2 may fit D (6 bases each). V lost 0 bases, J lost 5 bases, and 11 bases lay in between. CDR1 is LGHNA, CDR2 YSLEER, per germline. The length of the CDR3 is 14 residues. For the CDR3, the DNA is TGCGCCAGCAGCCAAGAACGGGGGCGAGACGAGCAGTACTTC. Its translation is CASSQERGRDEQYF.

This clonotype has only a few counts. J is TRBJ1-1 and V is TRBV14; possibly TRBD1 for D (5 bases). V lost 4 bases and J 4 bases, leaving 10 bases between the germline ends. The CDR3 contains 13 residues. The germline V gene has CDR1 SGHDN and CDR2 FVKESK. The CDR3 here is CASSRLGGTEAFF. Written as DNA, the CDR3 is TGTGCCAGCAGCCGACTTGGGGGCACTGAAGCTTTCTTT.

This clonotype was observed many times. This chain joins TRBV6-5 and TRBJ2-7; D tentatively fits TRBD1 or TRBD2 (5 bases each). In germline, CDR1 is MNHEY, CDR2 SVGAGI. The V end was cut by 7 bases, the J end by 0 bases, with 13 bases between. The CDR3 has 14 residues. CDR3 in DNA: TGTGCCAGCAACCCCGGGACGAGCTCCTACGAGCAGTACTTC. Protein: CASNPGTSSYEQYF.

With regard to this clonotype: A read error is possible here, since a much larger clone lies one base away. The CDR3 loop is CSVQPGTGTFNEQYF. The CDR3 nucleotides read TGCAGTGTCCAGCCGGGGACAGGGACATTCAATGAGCAGTACTTC. The rearrangement links TRBV20-1 to TRBJ2-1; TRBD1 agrees at 9 bases. Matching the DNA end better, TRBJ2-7 makes the J call doubtful. Germline V gene sequence: CDR1 DFQATT, CDR2 SNEGSKA (reference sequence). There are 15 residues in the CDR3.